These 26 T cell receptor beta chains were all obtained from the same sample, sequenced in a study of PD-L1 blockade in urothelial cancer. Time point noted: peripheral blood 6 weeks after treatment start. The protocol was immunoSEQ multiplex PCR, while the TCRdb copy is restricted to in-frame clones and leaves out a portion. The profile covers 50,000 or so clones, with around 88% appearing a single time and more than 9% taken by the ten largest. Sequencing was performed on PBMCs, taken around atezolizumab (anti-PD-L1) treatment. Receptors originate from a man in his sixties with urothelial cancer.

V usage is TRBV6-5 and J usage is TRBJ1-1, with no clear D. The germline gives CDR1 MNHEY, CDR2 SVGAGI. With 5 bases removed from V and 7 bases from J, the gap between germline ends came to 14 bases. The CDR3 length is 13 residues. Here the CDR3 DNA reads TGTGCCAGCAGTCCCAGGAGGGCCGGTGAAGCTTTCTTT. Its protein product is CASSPRRAGEAFF.

The V gene is TRBV6-5, the J gene TRBJ2-5, with 9 bases identical to TRBD1. Gene TRBJ2-7 matches the end of the DNA better, so the J call may be wrong. This CDR3 is built from 15 residues. Germline-derived CDR1 and CDR2 are MNHEY and SVGAGI. This chain's CDR3 is CASSYRGQGTYEQYF. The CDR3 DNA reads as TGTGCCAGCAGTTACAGGGGACAGGGTACCTACGAGCAGTACTTC.

This clone has more than one count but fewer than ten. The chain joins TRBV5-5 to TRBJ1-5, with D tentatively TRBD1 (5 bases). This CDR3 is 15 amino acids long. Trimming stripped 0 bases from V and 2 bases from J, with 9 bases between. Per the germline V gene, CDR1 is SGHKS and CDR2 is YYEKEE (reference sequence). CDR3 amino acids: CASSLGGSGNQPQHF. The CDR3 nucleotides are TGTGCCAGCAGCTTGGGGGGCTCCGGCAATCAGCCCCAGCATTTT.

The rearrangement joins TRBV7-2 to TRBJ2-1; D is unclear. The CDR3 consists of 12 residues. Germline V CDR1 and CDR2: SGHTA, FQGNSA. Trimming cost V 5 bases and J 10 bases, with 12 bases left between them. CDR3 sequence: CASSPYLGEQFF. CDR3 sequence (DNA): TGTGCCAGCAGCCCGTACCTCGGGGAGCAGTTCTTC. Full variable domain (rest looked up from reference TRBV7-2 and TRBJ2-1): GAGVSQSPSNKVTEKGKDVELRCDPISGHTALYWYRQSLGQGLEFLIYFQGNSAPDKSGLPSDRFSAERTGGSVSTLTIQRTQQEDSAVYLCASSPYLGEQFFGPGTRLTVL.

V and J are TRBV5-1 and TRBJ2-3; D possibly corresponds to TRBD1 (6 bases). Trimming removed 4 bases at V and 3 bases at J, with 9 bases between. The CDR3 spans 13 residues. Germline values: CDR1 SGHRS, CDR2 YFSETQ. The CDR3 sequence is CASSDQGTDTQYF. The DNA for the CDR3 is TGCGCCAGCAGCGATCAGGGGACAGATACGCAGTATTTT.

V usage is TRBV7-6 and J usage is TRBJ2-3, with TRBD1 identical over 7 bases. Germline V gives CDR1 SGHVS, CDR2 FNYEAQ. Trimming removed 1 base from V and 3 bases from J; junction bases left unmatched: 7. CDR3 size: 16 residues. CDR3 sequence reads: CASSLDAGGPTDTQYF. The CDR3, as DNA: TGTGCCAGCAGCTTAGACGCAGGGGGTCCGACAGATACGCAGTATTTT.

This clone was found a few times. This chain links TRBV7-9 with TRBJ1-1; 7 positions agree with TRBD1. Germline lookup yields CDR1 SEHNR and CDR2 FQNEAQ (reference sequence). V trimming: 4 bases; J trimming: 8 bases; junction bases outside the gene matches: 13. The CDR3 consists of 15 residues. The CDR3 bases are TGTGCCAGCAGCTCAACCAATAGGGACAGAGAAGAAGCTTTCTTT. Translation: CASSSTNRDREEAFF.

J is TRBJ2-3 and V is TRBV15; D gene ambiguous. V was shortened by 0 bases and J by 3 bases, with 7 bases between the two germline ends. The CDR3 has 14 residues. Germline loops: CDR1 LNHNV, CDR2 YYDKDF (reference sequence). The CDR3 region has the DNA TGTGCCACCAGCAGAGATCCAACAACAGATACGCAGTATTTT. The encoded protein is CATSRDPTTDTQYF. Full variable domain (rest looked up from reference TRBV15 and TRBJ2-3): DAMVIQNPRYQVTQFGKPVTLSCSQTLNHNVMYWYQQKSSQAPKLLFHYYDKDFNNEADTPDNFQSRRPNTSFCFLDIRSPGLGDTAMYLCATSRDPTTDTQYFGPGTRLTVL.

The chain combines TRBV9 with TRBJ2-5; 8 bases line up with TRBD2. V dropped 0 bases and J dropped 7; count of bases not matched to a gene: 8. The CDR3 totals 15 residues. CDR1 and CDR2 (germline): SGDLS, YYNGEE. The CDR3 nucleotides are TGTGCCAGCAGCGTAGATTGGACTAGCCCGGGGACCCAGTACTTC. This sequence encodes CASSVDWTSPGTQYF.

The rearrangement links TRBV11-2 to TRBJ2-7; possibly TRBD2 for D (6 bases). This CDR3 region has 16 residues. Trimming took 5 bases from V and 3 from J, leaving 20 bases between them. Germline CDR1 is SGHAT and CDR2 is FQNNGV. As DNA, the CDR3 is TGTGCCAGCAGCCCGAGCCGCGGGGCTGTATTCTACGAGCAGTACTTC. It encodes CASSPSRGAVFYEQYF.

The chain joins TRBV29-1 to TRBJ1-2; 7 bases are a match to TRBD1. The CDR3 covers 14 residues. V shed 3 bases, J shed 4 bases, and the junction held 8 bases outside the gene matches. From germline, CDR1 is SQVTM and CDR2 ANQGSEA. Here the CDR3 DNA reads TGCAGCGTTGACGGCGGGGACAGCTCCTATGGCTACACCTTC. This gives the protein CSVDGGDSSYGYTF. Together with reference TRBV29-1 and TRBJ1-2, the CDR3 gives the full variable domain: SAVISQKPSRDICQRGTSLTIQCQVDSQVTMMFWYRQQPGQSLTLIATANQGSEATYESGFVIDKFPISRPNLTFSTLTVSNMSPEDSSIYLCSVDGGDSSYGYTFGSGTRLTVV.

This chain connects TRBV5-4 to TRBJ2-3; TRBD2 aligns across 7 bases. V lost 4 bases to trimming and J lost 7 bases; unmatched junction nucleotides: 12. Germline CDR1 is SGHNT and CDR2 is YYREEE (reference sequence). The CDR3 length is 15 residues. The DNA of the CDR3 is TGTGCCAGCAGCCATGAGACTAGCTGGTGGAATACGCAGTATTTT. It codes for CASSHETSWWNTQYF.

The rearrangement links TRBV6-4 to TRBJ2-1; 10 bases match TRBD2. In germline, CDR1 is MRHNA, CDR2 SNTAGT. The length of the CDR3 is 20 residues. The junction had 27 bases not matched to a gene; V was cut back by 11 bases and J by 5 bases. The CDR3 reads CAASSERSPSGGVRDNEQFF. CDR3 coding DNA: TGTGCCGCCAGCAGTGAACGATCCCCTAGCGGGGGCGTTCGAGACAATGAGCAGTTCTTC.

The chain couples TRBV5-1 to TRBJ1-1; D is unresolved. CDR3 length equals 15 residues. The germline V gene encodes CDR1 SGHRS and CDR2 YFSETQ. The V end lost 2 bases, the J end lost 4 bases, and 15 bases lay between the germline ends. CDR3 DNA sequence: TGCGCCAGCAGCTTACCGAGGGCCCGGGGCACTGAAGCTTTCTTT. It translates to CASSLPRARGTEAFF. Complete variable domain (other parts from reference TRBV5-1 and TRBJ1-1): KAGVTQTPRYLIKTRGQQVTLSCSPISGHRSVSWYQQTPGQGLQFLFEYFSETQRNKGNFPGRFSGRQFSNSRSEMNVSTLELGDSALYLCASSLPRARGTEAFFGQGTRLTVV.

V is TRBV28 and J is TRBJ2-3; 11 bases align to TRBD2. Germline CDR1 MDHEN, CDR2 SYDVKM. The CDR3 length is 16 residues. Trimming at V came to 5 bases and at J to 2 bases, leaving 6 bases not matched to a gene. CDR3 region: CASSPTTSGVTDTQYF. The CDR3 DNA reads as TGTGCCAGCAGTCCGACGACTAGCGGGGTCACAGATACGCAGTATTTT.

The gene calls are TRBV28 and TRBJ1-2; the match to TRBD1 covers 7 bases. Trimming took 6 bases from V and 5 from J; bases not matched to a gene: 15. Germline V gives CDR1 MDHEN, CDR2 SYDVKM. The CDR3 spans 16 residues. Written as DNA, the CDR3 is TGTGCCAGCAGACCTGCTACAGGGGTTCTGGGGTATGGCTACACCTTC. It specifies CASRPATGVLGYGYTF.

The chain joins TRBV6-1 to TRBJ1-5; weak D call: TRBD1 (5 bases). The V end lost 6 bases, the J end lost 4 bases, and 13 bases lay between the germline ends. Germline V gene sequence: CDR1 MNHNS, CDR2 SASEGT. This CDR3 has 14 residues. The chain's CDR3 is CASRTPGGNQPQHF. In nucleotides, the CDR3 is TGTGCCAGCAGGACCCCGGGGGGGAATCAGCCCCAGCATTTT.

The chain is built from TRBV21-1 and TRBJ1-1. TRBV21-1 is a recognized pseudogene. This CDR3 region has 19 residues. CDR3 sequence: CASSKGGWRGKRQNTEAFF. DNA of the CDR3: TGTGCCAGCAGCAAAGGGGGTTGGAGGGGTAAAAGACAGAACACTGAAGCTTTCTTT.

This clone has just a few counts. This rearrangement joins TRBV5-4 to TRBJ1-6; D gene uncertain. The CDR3 consists of 17 residues. V dropped 3 bases and J dropped 7 bases, with 20 bases sitting between them. Germline CDR1 and CDR2: SGHNT and YYREEE (reference sequence). The DNA of the CDR3 is TGTGCCAGCAGCTACAGCGGGATACCGGGCTGGAATTCACCCCTCCACTTT. It codes for CASSYSGIPGWNSPLHF.

V usage is TRBV5-1 and J usage is TRBJ2-1; 7 positions match TRBD1. This CDR3 comprises 15 residues. The V and J ends lost 3 bases and 3 bases, in that order; junction bases with no gene match: 6. Germline lookup yields CDR1 SGHRS and CDR2 YFSETQ. As DNA, the CDR3 is TGCGCCAGCAGCTACGGGGACAGCGACTACAATGAGCAGTTCTTC. This translates into CASSYGDSDYNEQFF.

The chain combines TRBV7-9 with TRBJ2-3, with D perhaps matching TRBD2 (5 bases). The V gene's germline CDR1 is SEHNR and CDR2 FQNEAQ (reference sequence). This CDR3 region has 14 residues. Trimming pared 2 bases from V and 1 base from J, leaving 7 bases between. CDR3 nucleotide sequence: TGTGCCAGCAGCTTACTGCGGGGCACAGATACGCAGTATTTT. It encodes CASSLLRGTDTQYF.

This chain uses TRBV6-6 with TRBJ1-5, with TRBD1 as a possible D gene (5 bases). The CDR3 runs to 14 residues. Germline V gives CDR1 MNHNY, CDR2 SVGAGI (reference sequence). Deletions cut 0 bases from V and 4 bases from J, with 7 bases between. DNA of the CDR3: TGTGCCAGCAGTTACTCGGGGGGGAATCAGCCCCAGCATTTT. Its protein is CASSYSGGNQPQHF.

This rearrangement joins TRBV6-5 to TRBJ1-4; D is possibly TRBD1 (6 bases). Germline V gives CDR1 MNHEY, CDR2 SVGAGI. Trimming pared 7 bases from V and 3 bases from J, leaving 12 bases between. The CDR3 consists of 14 residues. CDR3 sequence (DNA): TGTGCCAGCACTAGAACAGGGTCTAATGAAAAACTGTTTTTT. This gives the protein CASTRTGSNEKLFF.

A note on this clone: At one boundary the junction diverges from the germline segment, which might be a read error. This chain joins TRBV7-7 and TRBJ2-7; the D gene is possibly TRBD2 (6 bases). From germline, CDR1 is SSHAT and CDR2 FNYEAQ (reference sequence). This CDR3 is 13 amino acids long. The CDR3 sequence is CASSLAEGYEQYF. The CDR3 region has the DNA TGTGCTAGCAGCTTAGCGGAGGGGTACGAGCAGTACTTC.

This chain connects TRBV9 to TRBJ2-7; 8 positions match TRBD1. Germline-derived CDR1 and CDR2 are SGDLS and YYNGEE. The CDR3 contains 14 residues. Trimming cost V 4 bases and J 5 bases; bases outside gene matches: 8. This CDR3 reads CASSPRTGSDEQYF. The CDR3 bases are TGTGCCAGCAGCCCCCGGACAGGGAGCGACGAGCAGTACTTC.

This chain joins TRBV6-5 and TRBJ1-3, with 7 bases matching TRBD1. The CDR3 contains 15 residues. In germline, CDR1 is MNHEY, CDR2 SVGAGI. The V gene end was trimmed by 2 bases and the J gene end by 0 bases; junction bases not matched to a gene: 1. The DNA for the CDR3 is TGTGCCAGCAGTTACGACAGGGCCTCTGGAAACACCATATATTTT. Protein product: CASSYDRASGNTIYF.